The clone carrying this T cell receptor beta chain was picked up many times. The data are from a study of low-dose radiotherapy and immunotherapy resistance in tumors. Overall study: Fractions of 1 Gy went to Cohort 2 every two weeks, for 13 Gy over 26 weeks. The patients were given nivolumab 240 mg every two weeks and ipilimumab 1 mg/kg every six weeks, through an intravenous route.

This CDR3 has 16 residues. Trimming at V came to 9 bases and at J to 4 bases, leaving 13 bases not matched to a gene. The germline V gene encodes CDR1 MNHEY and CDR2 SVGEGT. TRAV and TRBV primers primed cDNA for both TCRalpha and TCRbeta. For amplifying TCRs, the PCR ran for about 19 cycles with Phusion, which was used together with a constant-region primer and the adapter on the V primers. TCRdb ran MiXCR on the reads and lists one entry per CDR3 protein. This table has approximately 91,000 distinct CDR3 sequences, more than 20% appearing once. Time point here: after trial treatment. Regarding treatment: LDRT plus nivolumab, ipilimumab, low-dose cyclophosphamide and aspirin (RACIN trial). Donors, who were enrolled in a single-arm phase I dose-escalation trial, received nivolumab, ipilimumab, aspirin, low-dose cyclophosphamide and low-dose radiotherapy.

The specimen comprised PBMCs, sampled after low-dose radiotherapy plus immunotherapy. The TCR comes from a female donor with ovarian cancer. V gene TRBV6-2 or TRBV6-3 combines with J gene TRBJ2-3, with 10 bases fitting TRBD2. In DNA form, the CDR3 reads TGTGCCAGTTCTCAGAAGGGACTAGCGTCGGCAGATACGCAGTATTTT. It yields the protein CASSQKGLASADTQYF.